The present entry profiles one TCR beta chain with its context. No antigen is known for it. Original processing notes: Variation in CDR3 across clinicopathological groups served as the basis for constructing a distant-metastasis classifier in papillary thyroid cancer. MiXCR was used by TCRdb to re-call the PCR reads. The V and J calls and clone size are TCRdb's, not the authors'. Here the sample spans 21,000 or so clones, about 28% being singletons. Thyroid surgery had not been preceded by any treatment in any patient. These data belong to a study of metastatic and nonmetastatic thyroid tumors. The wider study: Repertoires from malignant and benign thyroid patients were compared across blood and tumor or nodule tissue. Findings of the study overall: Reported TCR beta diversity, measured in blood and tumor, was significantly higher for malignant thyroid tumors than for benign nodules.

The CDR3 runs to 14 residues. Per germline, CDR1 SGHDT and CDR2 YYEEEE. J gave up 5 bases and V 5 bases, and 8 bases lay outside the gene matches. This TCR was sampled from a male donor with papillary thyroid cancer or a benign thyroid nodule (not recorded which). Some clones in this sample may be carry-over from other donors' samples. V gene TRBV5-6 combines with J gene TRBJ2-7; 9 bases line up with TRBD1. Sequencing input: tumor tissue. The CDR3 is CASRLKGTGNEQYF. The CDR3, as DNA: TGTGCCAGCAGACTGAAGGGGACAGGGAACGAGCAGTACTTC.